The rows below give T cell receptor beta chains drawn from one sample of a study of cytomegalovirus exposure and HLA in healthy donors. Assay used: immunoSEQ multiplex PCR; TCRdb lists only in-frame clones, some missing. The data show some 140,000 clones, around 79% seen once. The sequenced material came from PBMCs. These receptors were obtained from a man younger than 45 in good health and CMV-seropositive. Both conserved end residues are part of each CDR3. D genes are given only for firm matches. The size field is filled for only some rows; it gives once, few, many or a size class.

length	D	V	J	size	DNA	CDR3
15	TRBD2	TRBV2	TRBJ2-5	few	TGTGCCAGCAGTCGGACTAGCGGGAGGGGTGAGACCCAGTACTTC	CASSRTSGRGETQYF
17	.	TRBV9	TRBJ1-4	.	TGTGCCAGCAGCGTAGGACTAGGGGGAGGGGTAAATGAAAAACTGTTTTTT	CASSVGLGGGVNEKLFF
14	.	TRBV5-5	TRBJ1-4	.	TGTGCCAGCAGCCGGGACTCGTTCTCTGAAAAACTGTTTTTT	CASSRDSFSEKLFF
13	.	TRBV2	TRBJ1-1	.	TGTGCCAGCTGTGCAGGGAATCCCACTGAAGCTTTCTTT	CASCAGNPTEAFF
13	.	TRBV2	TRBJ1-2	.	TGTGCCAGCAAGGGGGGGGAGGGTTATGGCTACACCTTC	CASKGGEGYGYTF
15	TRBD2	TRBV10-2	TRBJ2-2	.	TGCGCCAGCAGTGGATTACTAGCGGGAAACGGGGAGCTGTTTTTT	CASSGLLAGNGELFF
15	.	TRBV28	TRBJ2-5	.	TGTGCCAGCAGTCCTTGGACAGTGGTCCAAGAGACCCAGTACTTC	CASSPWTVVQETQYF
11	.	TRBV29-1	TRBJ1-1	.	TGCAGCGCCAACAGGGACACTGAAGCTTTCTTT	CSANRDTEAFF
13	.	TRBV2	TRBJ2-5	.	TGTGCCAGCAGTCAGGGCGACGGGGAGACCCAGTACTTC	CASSQGDGETQYF
16	TRBD2	TRBV10-3	TRBJ2-6	.	TGTGCCGCCCAGACTAGCGGGGTCTCTGGGGCCAACGTCCTGACTTTC	CAAQTSGVSGANVLTF
15	.	TRBV5-6	TRBJ2-2	.	TGTGCCAGCAGCGCGGACTGGGCGAACGCCGGGGAGCTGTTTTTT	CASSADWANAGELFF
13	.	TRBV6-5	TRBJ2-7	few	TGTGCCAGCAGTTCCCCCGACTACTACGAGCAGTACTTC	CASSSPDYYEQYF
15	.	TRBV19	TRBJ1-5	.	TGTGCCAGTAGTATCAATCGAGAAAGCAATCAGCCCCAGCATTTT	CASSINRESNQPQHF
14	.	TRBV5-4	TRBJ1-2	.	TGTGCCAGCAGCTTGGTTGAGAAGAACTATGGCTACACCTTC	CASSLVEKNYGYTF
13	.	TRBV29-1	TRBJ1-2	.	TGCAGCGTTGAGCCCGCACGAGGGTATGGCTACACCTTC	CSVEPARGYGYTF
15	.	TRBV29-1	TRBJ1-1	.	TGCAGCGTGGGCTCAGGGTCGGGTGTTGGGACTGAAGCTTTCTTT	CSVGSGSGVGTEAFF
14	.	TRBV7-9	TRBJ1-4	.	TGTGCCAGCAGCTTATTGGGGGCAAGTGAAAAACTGTTTTTT	CASSLLGASEKLFF
17	TRBD1	TRBV25-1	TRBJ2-1	.	TGTGCCAGCAGTGAAGAAGGGGGCCTCAGCTCCTACAATGAGCAGTTCTTC	CASSEEGGLSSYNEQFF
14	TRBD1	TRBV13	TRBJ1-2	.	TGTGCCAGCAGCCTCCGGGACAGGCGGTTTAGCTACACCTTC	CASSLRDRRFSYTF
13	TRBD1	TRBV7-8	TRBJ2-7	few	TGTGCCAGCAGCCCGGGACAGGTCCAGGGGGAGTACTTC	CASSPGQVQGEYF
13	.	TRBV28	TRBJ2-7	.	TGTGCCAGCAGCCCGGGGACAAGCTACGAGCAGTACTTC	CASSPGTSYEQYF
16	.	TRBV30	TRBJ2-1	.	TGTGCCTGGAGTCGACGGAGAGGAACGTCCTACAATGAGCAGTTCTTC	CAWSRRRGTSYNEQFF
14	TRBD1	TRBV4-2	TRBJ2-1	.	TGTGCCAGCAGCCAAGTTGGGCAGGGGGATGAGCAGTTCTTC	CASSQVGQGDEQFF
14	.	TRBV5-6	TRBJ1-3	.	TGTGCCAGCAGTCGCGGGGGCTCTGGAAACACCATATATTTT	CASSRGGSGNTIYF
14	.	TRBV19	TRBJ2-1	.	TGTGCCAGTAGTTTGATGAGCGATGGCAATGAGCAGTTCTTC	CASSLMSDGNEQFF
13	.	TRBV2	TRBJ2-5	.	TGTGCCAGCAGTCGAACGGGGGAAGAGACCCAGTACTTC	CASSRTGEETQYF
15	TRBD2	TRBV11-3	TRBJ2-2	.	TGTGCCAGCAGCTTGGTAGCGGGAGGCATCGGGGAGCTGTTTTTT	CASSLVAGGIGELFF